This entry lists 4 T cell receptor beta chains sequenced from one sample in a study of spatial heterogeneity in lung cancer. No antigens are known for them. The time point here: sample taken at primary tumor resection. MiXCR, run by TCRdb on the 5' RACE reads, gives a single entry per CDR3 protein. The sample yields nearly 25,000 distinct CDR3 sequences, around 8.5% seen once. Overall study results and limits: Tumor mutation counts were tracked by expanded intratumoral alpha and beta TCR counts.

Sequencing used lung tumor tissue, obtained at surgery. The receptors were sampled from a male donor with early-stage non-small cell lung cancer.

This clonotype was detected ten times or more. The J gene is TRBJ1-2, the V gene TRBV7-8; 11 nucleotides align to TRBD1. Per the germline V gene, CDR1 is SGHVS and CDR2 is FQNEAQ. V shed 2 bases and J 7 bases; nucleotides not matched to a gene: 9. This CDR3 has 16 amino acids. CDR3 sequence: CASSLIRDRGSFGYTF. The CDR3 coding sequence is TGTGCCAGCAGCTTAATTAGGGACAGGGGGTCCTTTGGCTACACCTTC. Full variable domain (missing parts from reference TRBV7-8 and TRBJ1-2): GAGVSQSPRYKVAKRGQDVALRCDPISGHVSLFWYQQALGQGPEFLTYFQNEAQLDKSGLPSDRFFAERPEGSVSTLKIQRTQQEDSAVYLCASSLIRDRGSFGYTFGSGTRLTVV.

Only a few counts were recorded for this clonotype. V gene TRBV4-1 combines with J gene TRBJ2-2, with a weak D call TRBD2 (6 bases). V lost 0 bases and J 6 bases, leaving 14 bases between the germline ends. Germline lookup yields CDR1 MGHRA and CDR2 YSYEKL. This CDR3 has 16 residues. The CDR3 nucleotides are TGCGCCAGCAGCCAAGATAACGGGGGAGCCTCCGGGGAGCTGTTTTTT. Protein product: CASSQDNGGASGELFF.

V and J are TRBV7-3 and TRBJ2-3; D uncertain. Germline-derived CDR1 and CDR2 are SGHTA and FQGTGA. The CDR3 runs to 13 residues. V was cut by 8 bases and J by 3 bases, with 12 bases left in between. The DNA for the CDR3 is TGTGCCAGCGCCGGAAAGTGGACAGATACGCAGTATTTT. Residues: CASAGKWTDTQYF.

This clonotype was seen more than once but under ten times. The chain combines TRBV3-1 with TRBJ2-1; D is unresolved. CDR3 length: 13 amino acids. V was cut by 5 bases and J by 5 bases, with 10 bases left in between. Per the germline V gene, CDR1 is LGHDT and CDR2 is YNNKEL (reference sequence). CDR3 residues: CASSFGQNNEQFF. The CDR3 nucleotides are TGTGCCAGCAGCTTCGGGCAGAACAATGAGCAGTTCTTC.